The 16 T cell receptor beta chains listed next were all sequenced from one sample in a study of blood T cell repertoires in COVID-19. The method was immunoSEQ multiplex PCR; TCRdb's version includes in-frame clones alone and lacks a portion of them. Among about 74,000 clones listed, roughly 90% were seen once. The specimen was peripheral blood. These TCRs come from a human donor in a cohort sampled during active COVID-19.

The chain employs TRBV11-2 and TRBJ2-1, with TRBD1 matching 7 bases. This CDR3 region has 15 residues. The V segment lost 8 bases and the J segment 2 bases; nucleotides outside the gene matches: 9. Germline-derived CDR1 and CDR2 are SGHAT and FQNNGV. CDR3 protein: CASCAGDRPYNEQFF. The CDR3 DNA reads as TGTGCCAGCTGCGCAGGGGACAGACCCTACAATGAGCAGTTCTTC.

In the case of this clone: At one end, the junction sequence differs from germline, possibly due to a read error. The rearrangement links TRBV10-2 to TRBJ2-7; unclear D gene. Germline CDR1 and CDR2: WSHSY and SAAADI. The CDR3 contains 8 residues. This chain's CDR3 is CASSVCPF. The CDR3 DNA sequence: TGCGCCAGCAGTGTATGTCCTTTC.

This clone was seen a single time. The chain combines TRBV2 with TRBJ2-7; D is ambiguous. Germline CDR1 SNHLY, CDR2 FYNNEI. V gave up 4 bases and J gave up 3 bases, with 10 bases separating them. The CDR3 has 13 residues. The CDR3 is CASSGAPYYEQYF. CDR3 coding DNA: TGTGCCAGCAGTGGTGCGCCTTACTACGAGCAGTACTTC.

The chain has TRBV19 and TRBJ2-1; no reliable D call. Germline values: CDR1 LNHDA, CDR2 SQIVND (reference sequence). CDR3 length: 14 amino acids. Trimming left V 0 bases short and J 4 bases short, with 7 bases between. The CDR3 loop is CASSIDPVYNEQFF. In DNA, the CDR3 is TGTGCCAGTAGTATAGACCCCGTATACAATGAGCAGTTCTTC.

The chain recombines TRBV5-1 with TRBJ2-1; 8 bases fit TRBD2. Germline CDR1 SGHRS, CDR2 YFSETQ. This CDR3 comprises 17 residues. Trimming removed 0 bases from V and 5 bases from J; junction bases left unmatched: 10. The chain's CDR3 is CASSLVMAGGSNNEQFF. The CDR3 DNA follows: TGCGCCAGCAGCTTGGTTATGGCGGGAGGATCTAACAATGAGCAGTTCTTC.

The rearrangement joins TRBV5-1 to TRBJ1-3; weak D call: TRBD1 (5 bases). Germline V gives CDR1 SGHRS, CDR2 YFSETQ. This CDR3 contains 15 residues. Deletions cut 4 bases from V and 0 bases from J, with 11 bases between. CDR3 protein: CASSLDIPSGNTIYF. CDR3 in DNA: TGCGCCAGCAGCCTGGACATACCCTCTGGAAACACCATATATTTT.

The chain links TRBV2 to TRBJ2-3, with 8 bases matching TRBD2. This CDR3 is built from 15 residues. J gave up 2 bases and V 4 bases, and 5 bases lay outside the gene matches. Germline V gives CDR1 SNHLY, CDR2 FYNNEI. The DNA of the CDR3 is TGTGCCAGCAGTGGGGCTAGCGGGTTCACAGATACGCAGTATTTT. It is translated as CASSGASGFTDTQYF. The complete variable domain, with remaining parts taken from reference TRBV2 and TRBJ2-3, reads EPEVTQTPSHQVTQMGQEVILRCVPISNHLYFYWYRQILGQKVEFLVSFYNNEISEKSEIFDDQFSVERPDGSNFTLKIRSTKLEDSAMYFCASSGASGFTDTQYFGPGTRLTVL.

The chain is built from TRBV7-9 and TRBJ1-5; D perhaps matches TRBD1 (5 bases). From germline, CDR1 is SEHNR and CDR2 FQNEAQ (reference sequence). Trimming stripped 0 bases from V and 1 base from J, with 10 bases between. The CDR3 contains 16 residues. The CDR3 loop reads CASSLALSGSNQPQHF. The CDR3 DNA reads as TGTGCCAGCAGCTTAGCGCTATCAGGGAGCAATCAGCCCCAGCATTTT. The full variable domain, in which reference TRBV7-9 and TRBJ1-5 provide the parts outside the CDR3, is DTGVSQNPRHKITKRGQNVTFRCDPISEHNRLYWYRQTLGQGPEFLTYFQNEAQLEKSRLLSDRFSAERPKGSFSTLEIQRTEQGDSAMYLCASSLALSGSNQPQHFGDGTRLSIL.

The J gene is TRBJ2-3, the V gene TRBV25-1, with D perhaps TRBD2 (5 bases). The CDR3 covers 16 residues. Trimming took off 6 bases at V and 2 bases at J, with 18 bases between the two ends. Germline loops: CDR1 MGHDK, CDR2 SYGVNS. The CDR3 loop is CASSSTGLGVTDTQYF. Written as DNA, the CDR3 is TGTGCCAGCAGCTCTACCGGACTCGGTGTCACAGATACGCAGTATTTT.

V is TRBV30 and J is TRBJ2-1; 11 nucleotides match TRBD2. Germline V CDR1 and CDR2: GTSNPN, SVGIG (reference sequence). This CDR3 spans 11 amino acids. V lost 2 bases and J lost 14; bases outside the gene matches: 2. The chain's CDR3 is CAWSLAGGEFF. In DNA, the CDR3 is TGTGCCTGGAGTCTAGCGGGAGGTGAGTTCTTC.

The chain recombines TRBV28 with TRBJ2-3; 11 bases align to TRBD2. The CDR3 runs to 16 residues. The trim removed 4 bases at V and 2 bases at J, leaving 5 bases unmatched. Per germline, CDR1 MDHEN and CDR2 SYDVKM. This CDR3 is CASSSIAGGPTDTQYF. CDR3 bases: TGTGCCAGCAGTTCGATAGCGGGAGGGCCCACAGATACGCAGTATTTT.

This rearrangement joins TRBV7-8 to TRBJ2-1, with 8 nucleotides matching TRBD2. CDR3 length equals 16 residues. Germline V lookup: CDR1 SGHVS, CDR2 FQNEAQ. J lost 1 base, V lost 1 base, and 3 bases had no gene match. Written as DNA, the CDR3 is TGTGCCAGCAGCTTAGGTGGCGGGGGGTCCTACAATGAGCAGTTCTTC. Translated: CASSLGGGGSYNEQFF.

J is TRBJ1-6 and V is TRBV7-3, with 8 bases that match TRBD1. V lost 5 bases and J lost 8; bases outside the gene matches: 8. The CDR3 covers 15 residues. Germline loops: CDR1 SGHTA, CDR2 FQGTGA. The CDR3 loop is CASSPSDRVDSPLHF. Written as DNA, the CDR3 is TGTGCCAGCAGCCCGTCGGACAGGGTAGATTCACCCCTCCACTTT.

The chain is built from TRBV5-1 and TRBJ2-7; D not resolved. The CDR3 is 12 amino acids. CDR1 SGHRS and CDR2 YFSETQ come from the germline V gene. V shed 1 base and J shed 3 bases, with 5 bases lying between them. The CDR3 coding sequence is TGCGCCAGCAGCTTGAACGGCTACGAGCAGTACTTC. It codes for CASSLNGYEQYF.

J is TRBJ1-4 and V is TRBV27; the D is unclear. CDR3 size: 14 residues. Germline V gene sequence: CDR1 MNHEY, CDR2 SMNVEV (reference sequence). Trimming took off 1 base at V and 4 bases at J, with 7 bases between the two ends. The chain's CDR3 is CASSLFGLNEKLFF. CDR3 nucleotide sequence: TGTGCCAGCAGTTTATTTGGCCTTAATGAAAAACTGTTTTTT.

The CDR3 coding sequence is TGTGCCAGCAAAAGCCTAGCGGGAGGTGAGGGCAATGAGCAGTTCTTC. Protein product: CASKSLAGGEGNEQFF. The chain combines TRBV5-4 with TRBJ2-1; 11 bases are a match to TRBD2. V was clipped by 6 bases and J by 6 bases; unmatched bases: 11. The CDR3 is made up of 16 amino acids. Germline CDR1 and CDR2: SGHNT and YYREEE (reference sequence). Using reference TRBV5-4 and TRBJ2-1 for the parts outside the CDR3, the full variable domain is ETGVTQSPTHLIKTRGQQVTLRCSSQSGHNTVSWYQQALGQGPQFIFQYYREEENGRGNFPPRFSGLQFPNYSSELNVNALELDDSALYLCASKSLAGGEGNEQFFGPGTRLTVL.